A single sample is the source of the 4 T cell receptor beta chains below, sequenced in a study of blood T cell repertoires in COVID-19. This table comes from immunoSEQ multiplex PCR, and its TCRdb copy is limited to in-frame clones, with some not included. The profile shows some 110,000 clones, 91% of them singletons. Sequencing used peripheral blood. The source of these receptors is a human donor in a cohort sampled during active COVID-19.

The chain recombines TRBV5-1 with TRBJ2-5; 10 bases map to TRBD2. The CDR3 runs 16 residues. V lost 4 bases and J lost 6; bases outside the gene matches: 12. The germline CDR1 and CDR2 sequences are SGHRS and YFSETQ. The CDR3, as DNA: TGCGCCAGCAGCGTCAATAGCGGGGGGACCGGAAAGACCCAGTACTTC. It codes for CASSVNSGGTGKTQYF.

The chain couples TRBV15 to TRBJ2-7; D possibly corresponds to TRBD2 (6 bases). The CDR3 loop spans 16 amino acids. Germline V gene sequence: CDR1 LNHNV, CDR2 YYDKDF (reference sequence). V was trimmed by 0 bases and J by 5 bases, leaving 17 bases between them. CDR3 protein: CATSRDRRGLLHEQYF. In nucleotides, the CDR3 is TGTGCCACCAGCAGAGATAGAAGGGGACTTCTCCACGAGCAGTACTTC.

A single count supports this clone. The chain uses TRBV29-1 and TRBJ1-2; 7 bases agree with TRBD1. Germline CDR1 SQVTM, CDR2 ANQGSEA. V was clipped by 5 bases and J by 5 bases; unmatched bases: 8. This CDR3 is 13 amino acids long. CDR3: CSVQRTGEYGYTF. As DNA, the CDR3 is TGCAGCGTTCAAAGGACAGGAGAATATGGCTACACCTTC.

CDR3 loop: CASTWGGQFF. The DNA for the CDR3 is TGTGCCAGCACATGGGGGGGGCAGTTCTTC. The rearrangement links TRBV5-8 to TRBJ2-1, with TRBD2 identical over 7 bases. This CDR3 is built from 10 residues. Trimming cost V 6 bases and J 12 bases; bases outside gene matches: 3. Germline V gives CDR1 SGHTS, CDR2 YDEGEE.